A selection of T cell receptor beta chains follows, all from one sample in a study of Graves' ophthalmopathy and Graves' hyperthyroidism. TCRdb ran MiXCR on the multiplex PCR reads and lists one entry per CDR3 protein. This table has 170,000 or so distinct CDR3 sequences, roughly two fifths appearing once. Material for sequencing was peripheral blood. All receptors come from a man aged 30-40 years with Graves' ophthalmopathy. Each CDR3 is given with its conserved first and last residue. The order of the fields is J gene, V gene, CDR3 protein.

>TRBJ1-1|TRBV7-2
CASSLAAFTNTEAFF
>TRBJ1-5|TRBV7-2
CASSADRASQPQHF
>TRBJ1-2|TRBV19
CAGRLTGSAYGYTF
>TRBJ1-2|TRBV12-3/TRBV12-4
CASSFSPGGGLGYTF
>TRBJ2-7|TRBV12-3/TRBV12-4
CASSLRPGIYEQYF
>TRBJ2-7|TRBV6-1
CASTHGLAGGPPYEQYF
>TRBJ2-2|TRBV11-2
CASSLRPRGVTGELFF
>TRBJ2-7|TRBV27
CASSSQGASFEQYF
>TRBJ1-1|TRBV4-3
CASSQDGGTTEAFF
>TRBJ2-2|TRBV7-4
CASSSLRDLYPTELFF
>TRBJ1-4|TRBV12-3/TRBV12-4
CASSLSRDRGPNEKLFF
>TRBJ1-2|TRBV7-3
CASSLTSLSGLYTF
>TRBJ1-2|TRBV7-3
CASSANPRDGYTF
>TRBJ1-5|TRBV27
CASSSTDGTQPQHF
>TRBJ2-5|TRBV7-2
CASSSGDSGRETQYF
>TRBJ2-5|TRBV6-1
CASREREGLETQYF
>TRBJ1-3|TRBV11-1
CASSSLGRGMSSGNTIYF
>TRBJ1-3|TRBV28
CASSGWTGARGNTIYF
>TRBJ1-5|TRBV6-5
CASSSGRLNQPQHF
>TRBJ2-2|TRBV13
CASSLGAGLTSGKFADTGELFF
>TRBJ2-5|TRBV24-1
CATSDSYQDRVRETQYF
>TRBJ1-2|TRBV9
CASSAEGGRGYTF
>TRBJ1-2|TRBV6-5
CASRTRDSEGYTF
>TRBJ1-5|TRBV28
CASSPDPSNQPQHF
>TRBJ1-1|TRBV6-2/TRBV6-3
CASSYGTRRVWVMNTEAFF
>TRBJ2-5|TRBV5-6
CASSLVSDVETQYF
>TRBJ2-7|TRBV12-3/TRBV12-4
CASAVPERGYEQYF